Each of the 2 T cell receptor beta chains below was sequenced from the same sample in a study of T cell changes during pregnancy in multiple sclerosis. Assay: immunoSEQ multiplex PCR; the TCRdb copy retains only in-frame clones and omits some. The data contain tens of thousands of clones, about nine tenths of them singletons. The sample in question was peripheral blood, obtained in the third trimester of pregnancy. The receptors come from a female donor with multiple sclerosis, enrolled in a pregnancy study.

The CDR3 protein is CASSYQGEDTEAFF. DNA for the CDR3: TGTGCCAGCAGCTATCAAGGGGAAGACACTGAAGCTTTCTTT. V is TRBV7-6 and J is TRBJ1-1; D might be TRBD1 (5 bases). In germline, CDR1 is SGHVS, CDR2 FNYEAQ. V shed 4 bases and J shed 3 bases, with 12 bases lying between them. The CDR3 consists of 14 residues.

The chain links TRBV6-5 to TRBJ2-2, with D perhaps matching TRBD1 (6 bases). Germline lookup yields CDR1 MNHEY and CDR2 SVGAGI. The CDR3 sequence is 15 residues long. V lost 3 bases to trimming and J lost 3 bases, with 11 bases between them. The chain's CDR3 is CASSYDRRYTGELFF. CDR3 bases: TGTGCCAGCAGTTATGACAGGAGATACACCGGGGAGCTGTTTTTT.